This T cell receptor (beta chain) appears in the sequencing data of a study of blood T cell repertoires in COVID-19. For the study at large: The United States, Italy and Spain provided the acute and convalescent COVID-19 samples. PBMCs, B-cell-depleted T cells, or T cells were the source of the cDNA or gDNA that made up the material.

This CDR3 is built from 16 residues. Trimming at V came to 1 base and at J to 2 bases, leaving 4 bases not matched to a gene. From germline, CDR1 is SGHNT and CDR2 YENEEA. As originally analysed: Amplification of reference gene primers provided the estimated nucleated cell counts. The repertoire was sequenced with immunoSEQ multiplex PCR; TCRdb's copy has only in-frame clones and lacks some. V, J and clone size are taken as reported in that table, and D and trimming were inferred from the DNA itself. The sample contains about 70,000 clones, roughly 85% of which appear only once. The sequenced material came from peripheral blood. The chain links TRBV11-3 to TRBJ2-2; 7 bases fit TRBD2. This sequence was found in a woman older than 75 with acute or convalescent COVID-19. DNA for the CDR3: TGTGCCAGCAGCTTAGCCGGGACTATAAACACCGGGGAGCTGTTTTTT. Amino acid sequence: CASSLAGTINTGELFF.